A selection of T cell receptor beta chains follows, all from one sample in a study of blood T cell repertoires in COVID-19. The protocol was immunoSEQ multiplex PCR, while the TCRdb copy is restricted to in-frame clones and leaves out a portion. The sample lists about 53,000 clones, almost 85% occurring once. Sequences were obtained from peripheral blood. The receptors were sampled from a human donor in a cohort sampled during active COVID-19. CDR3s include the opening cysteine and the closing phenylalanine or tryptophan. The D gene is left open where the match is weak. Part of the rows lack a size; the others show once, few, many or a class for expanded clones.

cdr3_aa cdr3_nt v_call d_call clone_size j_call
CASSYRNTGSNQPQHF TGTGCCAGCAGTTACCGAAATACAGGGAGCAATCAGCCCCAGCATTTT TRBV6-2/TRBV6-3 NA NA TRBJ1-5
CSVAKRGGFGEQYF TGCAGCGTTGCCAAGCGGGGGGGGTTCGGCGAGCAGTACTTC TRBV29-1 TRBD2 NA TRBJ2-7
CASSPLPGGRQPQHF TGCGCCAGCAGCCCTCTTCCAGGGGGCCGGCAGCCCCAGCATTTT TRBV4-1 TRBD1 NA TRBJ1-5
CASRRTSGDSYEQYF TGTGCCAGCAGAAGGACTAGCGGGGACTCCTACGAGCAGTACTTC TRBV6-6 TRBD2 NA TRBJ2-7
CASSSLKSGAGGKAWFF TGTGCCAGCAGCTCCCTCAAGAGCGGGGCCGGGGGGAAAGCATGGTTCTTC TRBV11-2 TRBD2 once TRBJ2-1
CAISRWGRSGTEGAGELFF TGTGCCATCAGCCGTTGGGGGCGTAGCGGGACGGAGGGGGCCGGGGAGCTGTTTTTT TRBV10-3 TRBD2 NA TRBJ2-2
CASSYGQFYGYTF TGTGCCAGCAGTTACGGGCAGTTCTATGGCTACACCTTC TRBV6-2/TRBV6-3 NA NA TRBJ1-2
CATTKDRGDTEAFF TGTGCCACAACCAAGGACAGGGGTGACACTGAAGCTTTCTTT TRBV15 TRBD1 NA TRBJ1-1
CASSQAGGGSLTQYF TGCGCCAGCAGCCAAGCCGGGGGGGGATCTCTAACGCAGTATTTT TRBV4-1 TRBD2 NA TRBJ2-3
CASSQDRGGLSDTQYF TGCGCCAGCAGCCAAGATCGCGGGGGTCTCTCAGATACGCAGTATTTT TRBV4-3 TRBD2 NA TRBJ2-3
CARAGAQDQPQHF TGTGCCCGAGCAGGGGCTCAAGATCAGCCCCAGCATTTT TRBV5-8 NA once TRBJ1-5
CASQGYQETQYF TGTGCCAGCCAGGGGTACCAAGAGACCCAGTACTTC TRBV19 NA NA TRBJ2-5
CASSYLQQNTEAFF TGTGCCAGCAGTTACCTACAGCAGAACACTGAAGCTTTCTTT TRBV6-2/TRBV6-3 NA NA TRBJ1-1
CASSLREGGWQGETQYF TGTGCCAGCAGCTTAAGGGAGGGGGGCTGGCAGGGGGAGACCCAGTACTTC TRBV5-4 NA NA TRBJ2-5
CASSQGQATNIQYF TGTGCCAGCAGCCAGGGACAGGCGACAAACATTCAGTACTTC TRBV7-2 TRBD1 NA TRBJ2-4
CASSGLAGALSGANVLTF TGTGCCAGCAGTGGACTAGCGGGGGCCCTCTCTGGGGCCAACGTCCTGACTTTC TRBV2 TRBD2 NA TRBJ2-6
CASSDAGGTETQYF TGCGCCAGCAGTGACGCAGGGGGCACGGAGACCCAGTACTTC TRBV10-2 TRBD1 NA TRBJ2-5
CASSLWSRAGRINSPLHF TGTGCCAGCAGCTTATGGAGTCGAGCGGGACGGATTAATTCACCCCTCCACTTT TRBV11-2 NA NA TRBJ1-6
CASSLASGAGSYEQYF TGCGCCAGCAGCTTGGCGAGTGGGGCTGGGTCCTACGAGCAGTACTTC TRBV5-1 NA NA TRBJ2-7
CASSHVGGGGTTDTQYF TGTGCCAGCAGCCACGTGGGTGGCGGGGGGACTACAGATACGCAGTATTTT TRBV5-5 TRBD2 NA TRBJ2-3
CASSQGGTGNTEAFF TGTGCCAGCAGCCAAGGCGGGACAGGGAACACTGAAGCTTTCTTT TRBV16 TRBD1 NA TRBJ1-1
CASKGQYNTGELFF TGTGCCAGCAAAGGACAGTACAACACCGGGGAGCTGTTTTTT TRBV2 NA NA TRBJ2-2
CSVGDSVREQYF TGCAGCGTAGGGGACTCCGTTCGAGAGCAGTACTTC TRBV29-1 NA NA TRBJ2-7
CASSQEGQESDTQYF TGTGCCAGCAGCCAAGAGGGACAGGAATCAGATACGCAGTATTTT TRBV4-2 TRBD1 NA TRBJ2-3
CASSERGAGAEQYF TGTGCCAGCAGTGAACGGGGGGCGGGGGCCGAGCAGTACTTC TRBV6-1 NA NA TRBJ2-7
CASSLTVVRNTEAFF TGTGCCAGCAGCTTAACGGTAGTACGGAACACTGAAGCTTTCTTT TRBV7-3 NA NA TRBJ1-1
CASSTTSTDTQYF TGTGCCAGCAGCACCACTAGCACAGATACGCAGTATTTT TRBV7-9 NA few TRBJ2-3
CASSDEGSNTEAFF TGCGCCAGCAGTGACGAGGGTTCGAACACTGAAGCTTTCTTT TRBV10-1 NA NA TRBJ1-1
CASTGLALETQYF TGTGCCAGCACAGGACTAGCTTTAGAGACCCAGTACTTC TRBV6-5 TRBD2 NA TRBJ2-5
CASSLGYWLEGTGELFF TGTGCCAGCTCACTCGGATATTGGTTGGAGGGCACCGGGGAGCTGTTTTTT TRBV18 NA NA TRBJ2-2
CASSSQLAGGNEQFF TGTGCCAGCAGTTCCCAACTAGCGGGGGGGAATGAGCAGTTCTTC TRBV27 TRBD2 NA TRBJ2-1
CASSLSGWEQYF TGTGCCAGCAGTTTATCGGGGTGGGAGCAGTACTTC TRBV12-3/TRBV12-4 NA NA TRBJ2-7
CASSSSGLSSYEQYF TGTGCCAGCAGTTCTAGCGGTCTAAGCTCCTACGAGCAGTACTTC TRBV28 TRBD2 few TRBJ2-7
CASSRDLGETQYF TGTGCCAGCTCACGCGACTTGGGAGAGACCCAGTACTTC TRBV18 NA NA TRBJ2-5
CASSEKGGGYTF TGTGCCAGCAGCGAGAAAGGAGGGGGCTACACCTTC TRBV7-9 NA few TRBJ1-2
CASSIMTGHYEQYF TGTGCCAGTAGTATAATGACAGGGCACTACGAGCAGTACTTC TRBV19 TRBD1 NA TRBJ2-7
CASSYTRQVDTQYF TGTGCCAGCAGCTACACTAGACAGGTAGATACGCAGTATTTT TRBV13 NA NA TRBJ2-3
CASSQEYIGQGPYEQYF TGCGCCAGCAGCCAAGAATATATCGGGCAGGGTCCCTACGAGCAGTACTTC TRBV4-3 NA few TRBJ2-7
CASSSPIVGSSYNEQFF TGTGCCAGCAGCTCCCCGATTGTGGGGAGCTCCTACAATGAGCAGTTCTTC TRBV7-9 NA NA TRBJ2-1
CASSIVPGAQHF TGTGCCAGTAGTATAGTTCCGGGGGCCCAGCATTTT TRBV19 NA NA TRBJ1-5
CASSESLAGGGDTQYF TGTGCCAGCAGCGAATCACTAGCGGGAGGAGGAGATACGCAGTATTTT TRBV6-1 TRBD2 once TRBJ2-3
CASSPTGHIEKLFF TGCGCCAGCAGCCCGACAGGGCATATTGAAAAACTGTTTTTT TRBV5-1 TRBD1 NA TRBJ1-4
CASSFSLRGNEQFF TGTGCCAGCAGCTTTTCGCTTCGAGGTAATGAGCAGTTCTTC TRBV5-6 NA NA TRBJ2-1
CASSSSGVVLSEQYF TGTGCCAGCAGTTCATCCGGGGTGGTCCTTTCCGAGCAGTACTTC TRBV6-6 NA NA TRBJ2-7
CASSLSGTGEETQYF TGCGCCAGCAGCTTATCCGGGACAGGGGAAGAGACCCAGTACTTC TRBV5-1 TRBD1 NA TRBJ2-5
CASSLTGLPGELFF TGTGCCAGCAGCTTGACAGGTCTCCCCGGGGAGCTGTTTTTT TRBV7-3 NA NA TRBJ2-2
CASSQEASSRTRGYTF TGCGCCAGCAGCCAAGAAGCCTCCTCTAGAACTAGAGGCTACACCTTC TRBV4-3 NA NA TRBJ1-2
CASSRSAGGSYNEQFF TGTGCCAGCAGTAGGTCTGCGGGGGGCTCCTACAATGAGCAGTTCTTC TRBV7-2 TRBD2 NA TRBJ2-1
CASSLKGQGNYGYTF TGTGCCAGCAGCTTAAAGGGACAGGGAAACTATGGCTACACCTTC TRBV5-8 TRBD1 NA TRBJ1-2
CASSPLRDSHTQYF TGTGCCAGCAGCCCCCTACGGGACTCCCATACGCAGTATTTT TRBV6-5 NA NA TRBJ2-3
CASSLVAGYEQYF TGTGCCAGCAGCTTAGTAGCGGGTTACGAGCAGTACTTC TRBV11-2 TRBD2 NA TRBJ2-7